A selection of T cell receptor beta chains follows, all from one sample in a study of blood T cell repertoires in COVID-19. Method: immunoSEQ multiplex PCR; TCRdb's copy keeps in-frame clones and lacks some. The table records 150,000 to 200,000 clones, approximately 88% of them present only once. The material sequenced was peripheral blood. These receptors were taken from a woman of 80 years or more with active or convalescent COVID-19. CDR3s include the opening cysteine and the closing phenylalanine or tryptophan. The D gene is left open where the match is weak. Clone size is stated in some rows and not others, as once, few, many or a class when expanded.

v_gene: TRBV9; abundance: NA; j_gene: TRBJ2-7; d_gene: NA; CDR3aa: CASSVSGMGEQYF; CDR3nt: TGTGCCAGCAGCGTGTCAGGGATGGGCGAGCAGTACTTC
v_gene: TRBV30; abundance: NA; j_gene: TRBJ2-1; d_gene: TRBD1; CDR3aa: CAWSVQGRGINNEQFF; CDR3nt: TGTGCCTGGAGTGTGCAGGGCAGGGGGATCAACAATGAGCAGTTCTTC
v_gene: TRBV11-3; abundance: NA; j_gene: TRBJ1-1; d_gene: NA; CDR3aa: CASSSTGWNTEAFF; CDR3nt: TGTGCCAGCAGCTCGACAGGATGGAACACTGAAGCTTTCTTT
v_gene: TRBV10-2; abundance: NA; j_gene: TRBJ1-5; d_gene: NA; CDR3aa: CATRKGEYSNQPQHF; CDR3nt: TGCGCCACCAGGAAGGGGGAATATAGCAATCAGCCCCAGCATTTT
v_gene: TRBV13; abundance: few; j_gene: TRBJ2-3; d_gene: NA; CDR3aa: CASSTRGRWGYIPSYSTDTQYF; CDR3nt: TGTGCCAGCAGCACACGTGGTCGTTGGGGCTATATCCCTTCCTATAGCACAGATACGCAGTATTTT
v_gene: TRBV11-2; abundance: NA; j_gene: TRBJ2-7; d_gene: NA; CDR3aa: CASSQYEQYF; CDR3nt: TGTGCCAGCAGTCAATACGAGCAGTACTTC
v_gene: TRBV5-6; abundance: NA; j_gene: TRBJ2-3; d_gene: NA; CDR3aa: CASSLGQTADTQYF; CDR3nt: TGTGCCAGCAGCTTGGGACAGACGGCAGATACGCAGTATTTT
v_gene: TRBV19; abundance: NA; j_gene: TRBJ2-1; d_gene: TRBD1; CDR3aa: CASGQGNNNEQFF; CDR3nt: TGTGCCAGTGGACAGGGAAATAACAATGAGCAGTTCTTC
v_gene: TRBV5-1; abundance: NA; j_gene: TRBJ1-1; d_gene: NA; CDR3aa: CASRLDSDVTEAFF; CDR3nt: TGCGCCAGCAGACTGGACAGCGATGTCACTGAAGCTTTCTTT
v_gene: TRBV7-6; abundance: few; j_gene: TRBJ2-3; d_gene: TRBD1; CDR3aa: CASSSLSTGKLGSDTQYF; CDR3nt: TGTGCCAGCAGCTCGCTATCGACAGGGAAATTGGGGTCAGATACGCAGTATTTT
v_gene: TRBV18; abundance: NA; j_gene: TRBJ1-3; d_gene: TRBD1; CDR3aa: CASSHDRGPRNTIYF; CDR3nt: TGTGCCAGCTCTCACGACAGGGGGCCTCGAAACACCATATATTTT
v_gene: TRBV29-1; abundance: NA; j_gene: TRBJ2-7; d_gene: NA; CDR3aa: CSIRQAREQYF; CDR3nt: TGCAGCATCCGACAGGCTCGCGAGCAGTACTTC
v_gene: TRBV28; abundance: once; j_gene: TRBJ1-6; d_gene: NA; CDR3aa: CASTLSSYNSPLHF; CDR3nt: TGTGCCAGCACCCTCAGCTCCTATAATTCACCCCTCCACTTT
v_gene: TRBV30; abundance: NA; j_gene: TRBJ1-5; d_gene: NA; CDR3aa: CAWSVAAAIQPQHF; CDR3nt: TGTGCCTGGAGTGTAGCGGCCGCGATTCAGCCCCAGCATTTT
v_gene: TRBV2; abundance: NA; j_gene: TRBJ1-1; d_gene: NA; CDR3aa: CASSVQGDGTEAFF; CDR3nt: TGTGCCAGCAGTGTTCAAGGGGATGGAACTGAAGCTTTCTTT
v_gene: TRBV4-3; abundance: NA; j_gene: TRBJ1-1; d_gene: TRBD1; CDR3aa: CASSRSPGQGALNTEAFF; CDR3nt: TGCGCCAGCAGCCGATCACCGGGACAGGGGGCTTTGAACACTGAAGCTTTCTTT
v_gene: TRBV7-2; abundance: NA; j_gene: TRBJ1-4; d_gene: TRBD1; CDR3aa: CASSLGTGLNEKLFF; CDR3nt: TGTGCCAGCAGCTTAGGGACAGGCCTTAATGAAAAACTGTTTTTT
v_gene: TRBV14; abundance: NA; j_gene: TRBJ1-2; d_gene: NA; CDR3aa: CASSRGDYGYTF; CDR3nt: TGTGCCAGCAGCAGGGGTGACTATGGCTACACCTTC
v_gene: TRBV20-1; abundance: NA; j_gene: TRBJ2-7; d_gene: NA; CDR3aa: CSASLGGEQYF; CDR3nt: TGCAGTGCTAGTTTGGGAGGCGAGCAGTACTTC
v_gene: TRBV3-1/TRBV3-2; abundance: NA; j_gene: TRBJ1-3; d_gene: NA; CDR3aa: CASSQFLGNTIYF; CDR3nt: TGTGCCAGCAGCCAATTCTTAGGAAACACCATATATTTT
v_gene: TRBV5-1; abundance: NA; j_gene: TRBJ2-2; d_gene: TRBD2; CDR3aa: CASYITTSGAKLNTGELFF; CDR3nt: TGCGCCAGCTACATAACCACTAGCGGGGCCAAATTGAACACCGGGGAGCTGTTTTTT
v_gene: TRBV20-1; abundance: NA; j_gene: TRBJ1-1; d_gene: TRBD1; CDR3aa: CSAMDRDITFF; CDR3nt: TGCAGTGCCATGGACAGGGACATAACTTTCTTT
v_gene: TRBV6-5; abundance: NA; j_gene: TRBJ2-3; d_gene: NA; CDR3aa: CASSYSGGASDTQYF; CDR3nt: TGTGCCAGCAGTTACTCGGGGGGGGCGTCAGATACGCAGTATTTT
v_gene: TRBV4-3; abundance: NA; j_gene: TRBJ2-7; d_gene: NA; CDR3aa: CASSQDVIGHPPYEQYF; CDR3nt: TGCGCCAGCAGCCAAGACGTAATAGGACATCCTCCCTACGAGCAGTACTTC
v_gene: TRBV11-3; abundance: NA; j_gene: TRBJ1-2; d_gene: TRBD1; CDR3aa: CASSLGQGGGYTF; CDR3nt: TGTGCCAGCAGCTTAGGACAGGGCGGTGGCTACACCTTC
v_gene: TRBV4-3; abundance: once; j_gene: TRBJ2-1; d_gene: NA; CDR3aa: CASSQDFTTDEQFF; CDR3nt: TGCGCCAGCAGCCAAGATTTTACAACCGATGAGCAGTTCTTC
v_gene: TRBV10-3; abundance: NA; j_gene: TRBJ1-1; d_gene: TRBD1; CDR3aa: CAISERRRGQGDTEAFF; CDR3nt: TGTGCCATCAGTGAAAGGCGCAGGGGGCAGGGGGACACTGAAGCTTTCTTT
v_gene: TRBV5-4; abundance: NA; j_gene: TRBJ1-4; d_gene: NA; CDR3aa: CASSGSTGLNEKLFF; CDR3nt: TGTGCCAGCAGCGGATCGACAGGCCTGAATGAAAAACTGTTTTTT
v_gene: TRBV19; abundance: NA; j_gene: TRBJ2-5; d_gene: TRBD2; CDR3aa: CASGPIAGGQETQYF; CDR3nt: TGTGCCAGTGGTCCAATAGCGGGGGGCCAGGAGACCCAGTACTTC
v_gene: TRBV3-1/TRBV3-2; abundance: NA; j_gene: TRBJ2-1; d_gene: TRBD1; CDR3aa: CASSPRQGGEQFF; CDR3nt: TGTGCCAGCAGCCCGAGACAGGGCGGAGAGCAGTTCTTC
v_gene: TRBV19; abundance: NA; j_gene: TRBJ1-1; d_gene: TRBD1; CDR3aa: CASSIGTVQNTEAFF; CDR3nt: TGTGCCAGTAGTATTGGGACAGTACAGAACACTGAAGCTTTCTTT
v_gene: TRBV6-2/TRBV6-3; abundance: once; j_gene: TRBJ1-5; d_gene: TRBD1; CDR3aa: CASSYPGQGGQPQHF; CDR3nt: TGTGCCAGCAGTTACCCTGGACAGGGGGGTCAGCCCCAGCATTTT
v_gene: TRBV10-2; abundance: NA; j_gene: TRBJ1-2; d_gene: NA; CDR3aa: CASAVSGKNVDNYGYTF; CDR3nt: TGCGCCAGCGCGGTTTCCGGGAAGAATGTGGATAACTATGGCTACACCTTC